This paragraph covers one TCR beta chain sequence. Generated by immunoSEQ multiplex PCR, the TCRdb table keeps only in-frame clones and is missing some. Of 650,000 to 800,000 clones in the sample, roughly two thirds are singletons; the top ten hold approximately 1.7%. Germline lookup yields CDR1 MNHEY and CDR2 SMNVEV (reference sequence). There are 17 residues in the CDR3. V shed 5 bases and J shed 0 bases, with 14 bases lying between them. This sample is drawn from a study of shared clonotypes between healthy human individuals. For the study at large: Researchers drew samples from two women and a few men aged 18 to 49. Each donor's CD8 memory used one plate, CD8 naive two, each CD4 subset three.

Sequencing used memory CD4+ T cells sorted from blood. Indicated subset: CD45RA-negative fraction. The chain employs TRBV27 and TRBJ2-6; D possibly corresponds to TRBD1 (6 bases). The receptor was derived from a woman aged 25 to 39 in good health. The CDR3 protein is CASSPPGTTSGANVLTF. CDR3 coding DNA: TGTGCCAGCAGTCCGCCCGGGACAACCTCTGGGGCCAACGTCCTGACTTTC.